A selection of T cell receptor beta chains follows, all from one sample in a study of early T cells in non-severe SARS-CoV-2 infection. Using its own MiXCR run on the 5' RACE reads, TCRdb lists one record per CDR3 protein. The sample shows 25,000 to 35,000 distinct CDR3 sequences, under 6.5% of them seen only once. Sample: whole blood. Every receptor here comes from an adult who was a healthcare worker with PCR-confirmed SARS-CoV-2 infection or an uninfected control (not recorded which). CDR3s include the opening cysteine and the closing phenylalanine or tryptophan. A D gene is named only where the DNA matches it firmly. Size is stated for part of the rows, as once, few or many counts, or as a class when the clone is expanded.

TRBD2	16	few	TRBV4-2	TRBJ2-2	CASSQDPSGGTGELFF	TGTGCCAGCAGCCAAGATCCTAGCGGGGGTACCGGGGAGCTGTTTTTT
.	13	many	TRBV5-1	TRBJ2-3	CASRTGPTDTQYF	TGCGCCAGCAGGACAGGACCAACAGATACGCAGTATTTT
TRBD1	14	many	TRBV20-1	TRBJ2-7	CSARDPGQGYEQYF	TGCAGTGCTAGAGATCCGGGACAGGGCTACGAGCAGTACTTC
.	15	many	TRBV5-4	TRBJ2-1	CASRPFTSHYNEQFF	TGTGCCAGCAGGCCCTTTACTAGCCACTACAATGAGCAGTTCTTC
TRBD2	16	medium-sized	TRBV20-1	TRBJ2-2	CSARDGTSGDTGELFF	TGCAGTGCTAGAGATGGGACTAGCGGGGACACCGGGGAGCTGTTTTTT
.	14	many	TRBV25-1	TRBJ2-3	CASAGSADTDTQYF	TGTGCCAGCGCCGGGAGTGCAGACACAGATACGCAGTATTTT
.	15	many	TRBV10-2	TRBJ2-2	CASTKGSANTGELFF	TGCGCCAGCACGAAGGGGTCCGCGAACACCGGGGAGCTGTTTTTT
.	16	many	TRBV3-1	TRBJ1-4	CASSPRPGTTNEKLFF	TGTGCCAGCAGCCCCCGGCCGGGAACAACTAATGAAAAACTGTTTTTT
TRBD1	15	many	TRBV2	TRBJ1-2	CASRGSGTGTYGYTF	TGTGCCAGCAGGGGGTCCGGGACAGGGACCTATGGCTACACCTTC
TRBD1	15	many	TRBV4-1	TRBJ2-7	CASSQVGQGSYEQYF	TGCGCCAGCAGCCAAGTAGGACAGGGGTCTTACGAGCAGTACTTC
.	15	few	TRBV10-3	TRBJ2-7	CAISGYTKSSYEQYF	TGTGCCATCAGTGGATACACAAAGAGCTCCTACGAGCAGTACTTC
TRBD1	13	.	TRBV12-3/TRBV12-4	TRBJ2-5	CASWAGGLETQYF	TGTGCCTCCTGGGCAGGGGGCTTAGAGACCCAGTACTTC
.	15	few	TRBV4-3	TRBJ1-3	CASSQQQLSGNTIYF	TGCGCCAGCAGCCAACAACAGTTGTCTGGAAACACCATATATTTT
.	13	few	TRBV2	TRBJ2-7	CASRATDSYEQYF	TGTGCCAGCAGGGCGACCGACAGCTACGAGCAGTACTTC
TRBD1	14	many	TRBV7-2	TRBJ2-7	CASSLDGRGREQYF	TGTGCCAGCAGCTTAGACGGCAGGGGGCGCGAGCAGTACTTC
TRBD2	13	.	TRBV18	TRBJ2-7	CASSQGPGGEQYF	TGTGCCAGCTCTCAAGGACCGGGGGGAGAGCAGTACTTC
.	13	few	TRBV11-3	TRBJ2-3	CASSLMRGDTQYF	TGTGCCAGCAGCCTAATGAGGGGAGATACGCAGTATTTT
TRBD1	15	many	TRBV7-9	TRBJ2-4	CASSLTGTGINIQYF	TGTGCCAGCAGCTTGACCGGGACAGGGATAAACATTCAGTACTTC
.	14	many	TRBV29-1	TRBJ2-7	CSVAVGVSSYEQYF	TGCAGCGTTGCGGTCGGGGTTAGCTCCTACGAGCAGTACTTC
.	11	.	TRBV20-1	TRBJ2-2	CSASPTGELFF	TGCAGTGCTAGTCCCACCGGGGAGCTGTTTTTT
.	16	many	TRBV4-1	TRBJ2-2	CASSRDGTRAPGELFF	TGCGCCAGCAGCCGAGACGGGACCCGGGCCCCCGGGGAGCTGTTTTTT
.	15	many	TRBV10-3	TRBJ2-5	CAISDEWAREETQYF	TGTGCCATCAGTGATGAGTGGGCAAGGGAAGAGACCCAGTACTTC
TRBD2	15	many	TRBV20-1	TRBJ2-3	CSAYSGGEGTDTQYF	TGCAGTGCTTATAGCGGGGGGGAGGGCACAGATACGCAGTATTTT
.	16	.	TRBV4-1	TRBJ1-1	CASSQRGTPDTTEAFF	TGCGCCAGCAGCCAACGGGGGACGCCGGATACCACTGAAGCTTTCTTT
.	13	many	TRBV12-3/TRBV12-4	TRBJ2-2	CASGYPGSGELFF	TGTGCCAGCGGATACCCAGGGTCCGGGGAGCTGTTTTTT
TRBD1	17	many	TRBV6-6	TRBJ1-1	CASRDTGTGPRDTEAFF	TGTGCCAGCAGAGATACCGGGACAGGGCCAAGAGACACTGAAGCTTTCTTT
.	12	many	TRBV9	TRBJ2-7	CASSVDQGEQYF	TGTGCCAGCAGCGTAGACCAGGGGGAGCAGTACTTC
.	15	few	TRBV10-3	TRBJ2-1	CAISEVAGEVNEQFF	TGTGCCATCAGTGAGGTGGCAGGGGAGGTCAATGAGCAGTTCTTC
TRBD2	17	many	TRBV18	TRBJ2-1	CASSPRAGANLYNEQFF	TGTGCCAGCTCACCGCGAGCGGGGGCGAACCTTTACAATGAGCAGTTCTTC
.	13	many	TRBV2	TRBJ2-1	CASSRGSIDEQFF	TGTGCCAGCAGTAGGGGCTCAATTGATGAGCAGTTCTTC
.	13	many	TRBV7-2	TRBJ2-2	CASSLKATRELFF	TGTGCCAGCAGCTTAAAAGCGACAAGGGAGCTGTTTTTT
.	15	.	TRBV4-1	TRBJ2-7	CASSQDPGESYEQYF	TGCGCCAGCAGCCAGGATCCAGGGGAGTCCTACGAGCAGTACTTC
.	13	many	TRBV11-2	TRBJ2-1	CASSLATGGAMFF	TGTGCCAGCAGCTTAGCGACGGGGGGCGCGATGTTCTTC
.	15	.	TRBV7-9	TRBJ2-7	CASSLAGTGRGEQYF	TGTGCCAGCAGCTTAGCGGGGACCGGTAGAGGCGAGCAGTACTTC
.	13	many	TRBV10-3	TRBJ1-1	CAISEEVGTEAFF	TGTGCCATCAGTGAGGAGGTTGGGACTGAAGCTTTCTTT
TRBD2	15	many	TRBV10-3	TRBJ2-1	CAIRRTSGALDEQFF	TGTGCCATCAGGAGGACTAGCGGGGCCCTCGATGAGCAGTTCTTC
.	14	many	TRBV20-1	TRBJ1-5	CSARDGGRNQPQHF	TGCAGTGCTAGAGACGGGGGCCGTAATCAGCCCCAGCATTTT
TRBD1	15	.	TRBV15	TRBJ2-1	CATSREQGSPGEQFF	TGTGCCACCAGCAGAGAACAGGGGTCGCCTGGAGAGCAGTTCTTC
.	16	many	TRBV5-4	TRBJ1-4	CASSLYGAWGNEKLFF	TGTGCCAGCAGTCTCTACGGGGCGTGGGGTAATGAAAAACTGTTTTTT
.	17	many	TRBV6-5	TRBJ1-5	CASSRGGPKQSNQPQHF	TGTGCCAGCAGCCGCGGCGGACCGAAACAGAGCAATCAGCCCCAGCATTTT
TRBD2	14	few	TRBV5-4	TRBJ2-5	CASSLGGGVETQYF	TGTGCCAGCAGCTTAGGCGGGGGGGTAGAGACCCAGTACTTC
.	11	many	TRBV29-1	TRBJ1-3	CSVDAGNTIYF	TGCAGCGTTGACGCAGGAAACACCATATATTTT
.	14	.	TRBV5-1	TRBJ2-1	CASLPDAGIGEQFF	TGCGCCAGCCTCCCCGATGCGGGGATAGGTGAGCAGTTCTTC
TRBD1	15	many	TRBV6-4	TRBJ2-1	CASSQDPTGVGEQFF	TGTGCCAGCAGTCAAGACCCGACAGGGGTCGGTGAGCAGTTCTTC
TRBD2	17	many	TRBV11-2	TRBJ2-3	CASSLEGGRGPGNTQYF	TGTGCCAGCAGCTTAGAGGGGGGGAGAGGGCCAGGGAATACGCAGTATTTT
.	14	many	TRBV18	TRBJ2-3	CASSPNGGGDTQYF	TGTGCCAGCTCACCAAACGGAGGAGGAGATACGCAGTATTTT
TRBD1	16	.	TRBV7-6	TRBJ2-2	CASSRGQGVGTGELFF	TGTGCCAGCAGCAGAGGACAGGGAGTCGGTACCGGGGAGCTGTTTTTT
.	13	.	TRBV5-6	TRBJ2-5	CASSSIGSQTQYF	TGTGCCAGCAGCTCGATTGGGAGTCAGACCCAGTACTTC